These 12 T cell receptor beta chains originate from one sample sequenced in a study of human T cells and chemical hapten exposure. TCRdb processed the RACE reads anew with MiXCR; each CDR3 protein has one entry. The table includes fewer than 300,000 distinct CDR3 sequences, roughly 8.9% detected once. The time point was: pre-sensitization, week 0. The treatment here: therapeutic diphenylcyclopropenone sensitization with weekly scalp DPC. This sample comprised whole blood, obtained in connection with sensitization to the hapten diphenylcyclopropenone (DPC). The source of these receptors is a woman in her thirties or forties with alopecia areata. Some clones in this sample may be carry-over from other donors' samples.

CDR3 DNA sequence: TGTGCCAGCAACCTACAGACAGCCCAAGAGACCCAGTACTTC. It codes for CASNLQTAQETQYF. The V gene is TRBV6-6, the J gene TRBJ2-5, with a tentative D call TRBD1 (5 bases). The CDR3 spans 14 residues. Per the germline V gene, CDR1 is MNHNY and CDR2 is SVGAGI (reference sequence). Deletions cut 7 bases from V and 1 base from J, with 13 bases between.

This chain uses TRBV6-5 with TRBJ2-2; D is possibly TRBD1 (5 bases). Germline V CDR1 and CDR2: MNHEY, SVGAGI. The CDR3 runs to 15 residues. The V end was cut by 2 bases, the J end by 2 bases, with 9 bases between. As DNA, the CDR3 is TGTGCCAGCAGTTACGACAGAATCAACACCGGGGAGCTGTTTTTT. This encodes CASSYDRINTGELFF.

This clonotype turned up a few times. The V gene is TRBV5-1, the J gene TRBJ2-3; D is ambiguous. V was clipped by 0 bases and J by 6 bases, with 11 bases between them. The germline CDR1 and CDR2 sequences are SGHRS and YFSETQ. The CDR3 runs to 14 residues. The chain's CDR3 is CASSLGSPKDTQYF. DNA for the CDR3: TGCGCCAGCAGCTTGGGGTCGCCCAAGGATACGCAGTATTTT.

This clonotype has ten or more counts. The rearrangement links TRBV12-3 or TRBV12-4 to TRBJ2-6; D may correspond to TRBD1 or TRBD2 (6 bases each). Deletions cut 6 bases from V and 2 bases from J, with 11 bases between. The CDR3 has 15 amino acids. CDR3 DNA sequence: TGTGCCAGCAGCCTAAGGGGGGCTGGGGCCAACGTCCTGACTTTC. It codes for CASSLRGAGANVLTF.

This sequence joins TRBV20-1 and TRBJ2-4; 8 bases are shared with TRBD1. Germline V gives CDR1 DFQATT, CDR2 SNEGSKA (reference sequence). This CDR3 has 17 amino acids. Trimming removed 7 bases from V and 0 bases from J; junction bases left unmatched: 14. CDR3 loop: CSVPLWTGTLAKNIQYF. The CDR3 coding sequence is TGCAGTGTTCCCTTGTGGACAGGGACTCTAGCCAAAAACATTCAGTACTTC.

The chain links TRBV9 to TRBJ2-1, with D maybe TRBD2 (5 bases). With 3 bases removed from V and 7 bases from J, the gap between germline ends came to 14 bases. CDR1 is SGDLS, CDR2 YYNGEE, per germline. The CDR3 spans 14 residues. DNA of the CDR3: TGTGCCAGCAGCGAGACCCCCACTAGTAATGAGCAGTTCTTC. Translated, it gives CASSETPTSNEQFF.

In its sample, this clonotype was seen a few times. CDR3 loop: CASSRNPGVNTGELFF. The CDR3 DNA reads TGCGCCAGCAGCAGAAACCCAGGGGTGAACACCGGGGAGCTGTTTTTT. This chain links TRBV5-1 with TRBJ2-2, with a tentative D call TRBD1 (6 bases). Trimming took off 4 bases at V and 1 base at J, with 14 bases between the two ends. This CDR3 is 16 amino acids long. Germline V CDR1 and CDR2: SGHRS, YFSETQ.

V is TRBV3-1 and J is TRBJ2-7; 10 nucleotides match TRBD1. The V and J ends lost 4 bases and 2 bases, in that order; junction bases with no gene match: 5. The CDR3 is 15 amino acids. Germline V lookup: CDR1 LGHDT, CDR2 YNNKEL (reference sequence). The CDR3, as DNA: TGTGCCAGCAGCCCGAAGGGGACAGGGGCCTACGAGCAGTACTTC. This translates into CASSPKGTGAYEQYF.

This clonotype was picked up a small number of times. This chain connects TRBV20-1 to TRBJ2-7; 8 bases line up with TRBD2. The CDR3 covers 15 residues. Per germline, CDR1 DFQATT and CDR2 SNEGSKA (reference sequence). V lost 2 bases, J lost 0 bases, and 6 bases stayed unmatched. DNA of the CDR3: TGCAGTGCTAGAAACCCTAGCGGGTCCTCCTACGAGCAGTACTTC. Translation: CSARNPSGSSYEQYF.

The table lists this clonotype with a few counts. The V call is TRBV15, the J call TRBJ2-5, with 7 bases lining up with TRBD2. This CDR3 spans 16 amino acids. Germline-derived CDR1 and CDR2 are LNHNV and YYDKDF (reference sequence). After removal of 5 bases from V and 2 bases from J, the junction contained 11 bases not matched to a gene. The DNA of the CDR3 is TGTGCCACCAGCCAACCCAGAGCTAGCGGACAAGAGACCCAGTACTTC. Amino acids: CATSQPRASGQETQYF.

The V call is TRBV5-5, the J call TRBJ2-6; no reliable D call. Trimming removed 0 bases at V and 0 bases at J, with 7 bases between. CDR3 length equals 16 residues. Germline V gene lookup returns CDR1 SGHKS and CDR2 YYEKEE (reference sequence). CDR3 DNA: TGTGCCAGCAGCTTGGACTTTGCCTCTGGGGCCAACGTCCTGACTTTC. Its protein product is CASSLDFASGANVLTF.

This clonotype was recorded a few times. This chain links TRBV7-9 with TRBJ1-4, with unresolved D. This CDR3 is built from 15 residues. V was pared by 5 bases and J by 8 bases, with 18 bases between. From germline, CDR1 is SEHNR and CDR2 FQNEAQ (reference sequence). The CDR3 bases are TGTGCCAGCAGCCCCCCCCTGGCCGGTGGAGAAAAACTGTTTTTT. Translation: CASSPPLAGGEKLFF.